This paragraph reports one T cell receptor (beta chain). It lacks a known antigen. Base-call qualities are not available, and no considerably larger clone is one nucleotide away. Libraries were constructed by multiplex PCR. Reads for this sample came from an Illumina HiSeq 4000. iRepertoire HTBI primers and Arm-PCR amplification of CDR3 regions were used to construct TCR beta libraries. Before sequencing, the PCR products underwent gel purification. For the original study's pipeline: Gene usage analysis of CDR3 amino acid clonotypes relied on the approximately 68 TRBV and 14 TRBJ segments identified across samples. COPE and FqMerger were used to merge filtered high-quality paired reads into contigs. BLAST was used to align contigs to the IMGT TRBV, TRBD and TRBJ reference genes, and CDR3 was defined following IMGT. Any clonotype with a frequency above 0.1% was counted as a highly expanded clone. Repertoire diversity was measured by Shannon entropy, and V-J evenness by the Gini coefficient. Public clonotypes were defined as clonotypes shared by more than one individual. Using fastp at Q25 and MiXCR, TCRdb reprocessed the public reads and kept productive beta chains. One record per CDR3 amino acid sequence lists the most common genes and DNA. The V and J calls and clone size are TCRdb's, not the authors'. The sample includes under 800,000 distinct CDR3 sequences, with about 15% observed a single time. In total, the top ten clones hold under 20% of the sample.

From its cysteine to its phenylalanine, the CDR3 spans 14 amino acids. Only the CDR3 part of the read is kept: 42 bases, read in frame from the first base. The germline V gene encodes CDR1 LGHDT and CDR2 YNNKEL (reference sequence). The trim is 3 bases for V and 10 bases for J, with a gap of 15 bases between the germline ends. The source of the sample is a study of regulatory T cells in long-lasting Graves disease (dated by TCRdb to the early 2020s). At the level of the whole study: Newly diagnosed Graves' disease patients had taken antithyroid drugs for less than 3 months. Patients with persistent Graves' disease were compared with patients with newly diagnosed Graves' disease using TCR sequencing and RNA sequencing of peripheral blood. The study was conducted in China and was registered as a clinical trial. TCR sequencing covered around 13 persistent and around 20 newly diagnosed Graves' disease patients, about 35 samples in total.

Beyond this particular receptor, the publication reports: As a limitation, the authors acknowledged that the small sample size may reduce accuracy. Sequencing and analysis were limited to the TCR beta chain. A larger number of public clonotypes was shared among persistent patients (around 3,000) than among newly diagnosed patients (over 850). The study examined only peripheral blood because the primary lesion, thyroid tissue, could not be accessed. Persistent disease showed preferential use of TRBV28, TRBJ1-2 and TRBJ2-5, whereas newly diagnosed disease favored TRBV20-1 and TRBJ2-1. Persistent Graves' disease patients showed lower TCR Shannon entropy and fewer highly expanded clones than newly diagnosed patients, suggesting clonal expansion.

The meaning of the sample's time point label: newly diagnosed GD, antithyroid drugs for less than 3 months. For both TCR sequencing and RNA sequencing, RNA was extracted from PBMCs in TRIzol. The diagnosis of Graves' disease was made according to American Thyroid Association guidelines. Recruitment of patients was carried out at an endocrinology department in Xi'an, China. From each patient, around 8.3 milliliters of peripheral blood was collected into an EDTA anticoagulant tube. Ficoll Paque Plus density gradient separation was used to isolate PBMCs, and no additional T cell sorting was done. An Agilent 2100 Bioanalyzer and agarose gel were used to check RNA quality, while a NanoDrop 2000 measured RNA concentration. These same data were also listed under a study on T cells in Graves' hyperthyroidism and ophthalmopathy. As described in the second report: Stable Graves' hyperthyroidism was defined as the absence of progression to ophthalmopathy over 18 months of follow-up. Hyperthyroidism patients were newly diagnosed, had a disease duration of under 2 months, and were aged 18 to 65 years. The study excluded patients with uncontrolled infections, other autoimmune diseases, pregnancy or lactation. Clinical symptoms, serum thyroxine and TRAb, thyroid ultrasound, and orbital computed tomography formed the basis for the diagnoses. The first round of RT-PCR for the TCR CDR3 was performed with the HTBI primer set and the Qiagen OneStep RT-PCR kit. Blood samples also contained most of the expanded thyroid clonotypes (frequency above 0.001), which suggests that blood repertoires may reflect thyroid immune responses. A 13 V-J signature model separated ophthalmopathy from stable hyperthyroidism, with about 90% sensitivity and roughly 81% specificity in cross-validation and 80%/75% in testing. In validation, the model predicted progression to ophthalmopathy a median of roughly 6.1 months before onset, with about 71% sensitivity and just under 75% specificity. To identify TCR V-J signatures that set the groups apart, the researchers used a discovery cohort of more than 95 patients, made up of roughly 40 with Graves' ophthalmopathy and 55 to 65 with stable Graves' hyperthyroidism. Whether ophthalmopathy could be predicted prospectively was tested in an independent validation cohort made up of under 20 hyperthyroidism patients plus 17 patients who later progressed to ophthalmopathy. For training and testing, the approximately 97 patients in the discovery cohort were randomly divided in a 7:3 ratio. The study also compared thyroid tissue and blood T-cell repertoires from about six Graves' hyperthyroidism patients. Following sampling, methimazole starting at 30 mg daily was given to hyperthyroidism patients, and high-dose intravenous methylprednisolone was given to ophthalmopathy patients. Libraries were constructed in a second round of multiplex PCR, after which size selection and purification were performed. The libraries were sequenced on an Illumina HiSeq2000 using paired-end 100 bp reads. Raw data were processed with SOAPnuke, discarding reads with adapters, uncalled bases, mean Phred below 15, or no exact constant-primer or identifier match. COPE v1.2.5 was used to merge the high-quality paired reads, and each unique nucleotide sequence was defined as a clonotype. MiTCR v1.1 was used to align clonotypes to the IMGT TRBV, TRBD and TRBJ reference segments. Only V-J combinations with frequency above 0.0001, covering roughly 99% of repertoires, were analysed. The TCS score was defined as F50 (clonal expansion) divided by E x V (chaos), with BLOSUM62-based TCRdist calculated between CDR3 peptides within each V-J. Welch's t-statistics and random forest reduced fewer than 550 V-J features to 13, which were used in a naive Bayes classifier (R e1071). No statistical method was used to fix the sample size in advance, and group allocation was not hidden from the investigators. The paper describes TCR Vbeta CDR3 sequencing of about 140 peripheral blood samples, made up of 43 ophthalmopathy patients, approximately 76 hyperthyroidism patients and approximately 17 progressor patients.

The material was peripheral blood mononuclear cells (PBMCs), obtained at new diagnosis, from a patient treated with antithyroid drugs. This clonotype was obtained from a woman in her thirties with Graves disease. Donor details come from another sample of the same person, matched by shared clones. The V gene is TRBV3-1 and the J gene is TRBJ1-4; the D gene lacks a confident call. DNA sequence: TGTGCCAGCAGCCATAATGTAGGGTCGATAAAACTGTTTTTT. It is translated as CASSHNVGSIKLFF.